The 5 T cell receptor beta chains presented below share a single source sample, sequenced in a study of cytomegalovirus exposure and HLA in healthy donors. 60 Vbeta and 13 Jbeta primers were used in PCR. TCRdb's copy holds only in-frame clones and misses some; the assay was immunoSEQ multiplex PCR. The sample holds 70,000 to 95,000 clones, less than 75% seen once. Sequenced material: PBMCs. The receptors were gathered from a woman aged 30 to 39 in good health and CMV-seropositive.

This clone was seen just once. CDR3 coding DNA: TGTGCCAGTAGTCTTGGGGCAGGGATCTACGCTGAAGCTTTCTTT. Translation gives CASSLGAGIYAEAFF. The rearrangement uses TRBV19 and TRBJ1-1; a possible D gene is TRBD1 (5 bases). The CDR3 totals 15 residues. Germline lookup yields CDR1 LNHDA and CDR2 SQIVND (reference sequence). With 5 bases removed from V and 6 bases from J, the gap between germline ends came to 19 bases.

The V and J genes are TRBV5-1 and TRBJ2-3; D unclear. The ends were cut back, 2 bases at V and 2 bases at J, with 6 bases in the middle. The CDR3 sequence is 13 residues long. CDR1 is SGHRS, CDR2 YFSETQ, per germline. CDR3 protein: CASSFTVTDTQYF. The CDR3 DNA follows: TGCGCCAGCAGCTTCACAGTCACAGATACGCAGTATTTT.

This chain connects TRBV9 to TRBJ2-2, with 8 bases lining up with TRBD1. The CDR3 loop spans 15 amino acids. The junction had 3 bases not matched to a gene; V was cut back by 0 bases and J by 5 bases. Per germline, CDR1 SGDLS and CDR2 YYNGEE. In DNA, the CDR3 is TGTGCCAGCAGCGTAGATACAGGGGGGACCGGGGAGCTGTTTTTT. Amino acid sequence: CASSVDTGGTGELFF.

The rearrangement links TRBV2 to TRBJ2-3; TRBD2 might be the D (5 bases). Germline CDR1 reads SNHLY; CDR2 reads FYNNEI. Trimming removed 4 bases from V and 6 bases from J, with 14 bases in between. The CDR3 is 14 residues long. The DNA for the CDR3 is TGTGCCAGCAGTGGTGCCCCACCGGGGGATACGCAGTATTTT. It translates to CASSGAPPGDTQYF.

This chain links TRBV7-2 with TRBJ1-1; TRBD1 aligns across 7 bases. The J segment lost 0 bases and the V segment lost 1 base, leaving 2 bases of the junction unmatched. The CDR3 has 15 amino acids. CDR1 and CDR2 from the germline V gene are SGHTA and FQGNSA. CDR3: CASSLGTGMNTEAFF. In DNA form, the CDR3 reads TGTGCCAGCAGCTTAGGGACAGGCATGAACACTGAAGCTTTCTTT.